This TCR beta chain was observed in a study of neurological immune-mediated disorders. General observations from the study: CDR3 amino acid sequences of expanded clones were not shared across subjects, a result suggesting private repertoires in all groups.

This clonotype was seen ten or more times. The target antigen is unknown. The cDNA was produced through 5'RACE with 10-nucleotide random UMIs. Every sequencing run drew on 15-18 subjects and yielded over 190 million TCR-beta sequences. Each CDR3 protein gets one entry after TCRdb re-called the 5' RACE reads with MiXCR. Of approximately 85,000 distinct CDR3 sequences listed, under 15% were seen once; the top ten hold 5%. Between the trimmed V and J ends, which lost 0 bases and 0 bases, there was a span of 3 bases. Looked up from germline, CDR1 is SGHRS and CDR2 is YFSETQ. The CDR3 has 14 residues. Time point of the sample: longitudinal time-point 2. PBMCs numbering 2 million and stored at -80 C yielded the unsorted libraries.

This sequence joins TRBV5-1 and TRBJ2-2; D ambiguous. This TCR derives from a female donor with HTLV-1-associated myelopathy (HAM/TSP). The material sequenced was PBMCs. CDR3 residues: CASSLGSNTGELFF. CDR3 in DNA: TGCGCCAGCAGCTTGGGGTCGAACACCGGGGAGCTGTTTTTT.